The 21 T cell receptor beta chains below come from one sample, sequenced in a study of blood T cell repertoires in COVID-19. The repertoire was sequenced with immunoSEQ multiplex PCR; TCRdb's copy has only in-frame clones and lacks some. This table has 18,000 or so clones, 77% appearing once. The sequencing input was peripheral blood. The receptors were sampled from a man in his 70s with COVID-19, enrolled during active disease.

The chain links TRBV5-6 to TRBJ1-2; no firm D call. Germline CDR1 is SGHDT and CDR2 is YYEEEE. The CDR3 is 11 amino acids. With 1 base removed from V and 8 bases from J, the gap between germline ends came to 6 bases. The CDR3 sequence: CASSLLSGYTF. The CDR3 bases are TGTGCCAGCAGCTTGTTATCCGGCTACACCTTC.

This chain links TRBV7-9 with TRBJ1-2; TRBD1 might be the D (5 bases). The CDR3 spans 14 residues. Germline lookup yields CDR1 SEHNR and CDR2 FQNEAQ (reference sequence). Trimming took 1 base from V and 4 from J, leaving 10 bases between them. In DNA form, the CDR3 reads TGTGCCAGCAGCTTAGGCCGGACACCCTATGGCTACACCTTC. This encodes CASSLGRTPYGYTF. Full variable domain (missing parts from reference TRBV7-9 and TRBJ1-2): DTGVSQNPRHKITKRGQNVTFRCDPISEHNRLYWYRQTLGQGPEFLTYFQNEAQLEKSRLLSDRFSAERPKGSFSTLEIQRTEQGDSAMYLCASSLGRTPYGYTFGSGTRLTVV.

The rearrangement uses TRBV24-1 and TRBJ2-2; a weak D match, TRBD1 (6 bases). This CDR3 has 17 amino acids. In germline, CDR1 is KGHDR, CDR2 SFDVKD. Trimming stripped 1 base from V and 2 bases from J, with 13 bases between. DNA of the CDR3: TGTGCCACCAGTGATTTCCCAGGGGTCACCAACACCGGGGAGCTGTTTTTT. This gives the protein CATSDFPGVTNTGELFF.

This chain connects TRBV23-1 to TRBJ1-5; D is possibly TRBD1 (5 bases). TRBV23-1 belongs to the ORF category, with a function that is uncertain. Trimming shortened V by 3 bases and J by 0 bases, and 15 bases separated the two germline ends. The CDR3 has 17 residues. The CDR3 DNA sequence: TGCGCCAGCAGTCAGTACCTCAGGGTTTATAGCAATCAGCCCCAGCATTTT. Amino acids: CASSQYLRVYSNQPQHF.

Only one count was recorded for this clone. The chain couples TRBV28 to TRBJ1-4, with D possibly matching TRBD1 (5 bases). The CDR3 loop spans 16 amino acids. V was pared by 2 bases and J by 7 bases, with 17 bases between. CDR1 and CDR2 from the germline V gene are MDHEN and SYDVKM. The CDR3 nucleotides read TGTGCCAGCAGTTTAGCCACGGGGGTCAGCAGTGAAAAACTGTTTTTT. Translated: CASSLATGVSSEKLFF. The full variable domain, in which reference TRBV28 and TRBJ1-4 provide the parts outside the CDR3, is DVKVTQSSRYLVKRTGEKVFLECVQDMDHENMFWYRQDPGLGLRLIYFSYDVKMKEKGDIPEGYSVSREKKERFSLILESASTNQTSMYLCASSLATGVSSEKLFFGSGTQLSVL.

This clone was counted a few times. The chain uses TRBV6-6 and TRBJ1-1; D unresolved. V lost 0 bases and J 5 bases, leaving 10 bases between the germline ends. This CDR3 is 14 amino acids long. Germline loops: CDR1 MNHNY, CDR2 SVGAGI (reference sequence). The CDR3 bases are TGTGCCAGCAGTTACTCTGAGTCCCTAACTGAAGCTTTCTTT. Protein sequence: CASSYSESLTEAFF.

The V call is TRBV6-5, the J call TRBJ1-2; 7 bases line up with TRBD1. After removal of 7 bases from V and 10 bases from J, the junction contained 18 bases not matched to a gene. The CDR3 runs 15 residues. CDR1 and CDR2 from the germline V gene are MNHEY and SVGAGI. The CDR3 DNA reads TGTGCCAGCATCGAGGGCTCCGGGACAGCCTTGTACTACACCTTC. It specifies CASIEGSGTALYYTF.

This clone was observed a few times. The V gene is TRBV6-4, the J gene TRBJ1-2; D gene uncertain. This CDR3 contains 14 residues. Germline CDR1 reads MRHNA; CDR2 reads SNTAGT. The V gene lost 7 bases and the J gene lost 8 bases, with 20 bases spanning the gap. The CDR3 loop reads CASTPNPGNSGYTF. The CDR3 coding sequence is TGTGCCAGCACCCCTAATCCGGGGAATAGCGGCTACACCTTC.

This chain joins TRBV4-2 and TRBJ1-2; D is possibly TRBD1 (6 bases). This CDR3 is 16 amino acids long. Looked up from germline, CDR1 is LGHNA and CDR2 is YNFKEQ. The V and J ends lost 0 bases and 4 bases respectively, with 15 bases between them. The CDR3: CASSQDLGGNGYGYTF. The CDR3, as DNA: TGTGCCAGCAGCCAAGATTTAGGGGGAAATGGCTATGGCTACACCTTC.

This clone was seen just once. The V gene is TRBV6-5, the J gene TRBJ1-5; D may be TRBD1 (6 bases). Trimming took 8 bases from V and 3 from J, leaving 17 bases between them. CDR1 is MNHEY, CDR2 SVGAGI, per germline. The CDR3 is 15 amino acids. The CDR3 DNA follows: TGTGCCAGCCGTCTTGACAGGACGGTCAATCAGCCCCAGCATTTT. Translation: CASRLDRTVNQPQHF.

The V and J genes are TRBV3-1 (or the pseudogene TRBV3-2) and TRBJ1-2; tentative D call: TRBD1 (5 bases). V shed 0 bases and J shed 4 bases, with 15 bases lying between them. The CDR3 sequence is 16 residues long. Germline CDR1 LGHDT, CDR2 YNNKEL (reference sequence). CDR3 nucleotide sequence: TGTGCCAGCAGCCAAGATAGGCGGATAGGGGCCTATGGCTACACCTTC. Encoded protein: CASSQDRRIGAYGYTF.

The rearrangement uses TRBV20-1 and TRBJ1-2, with no clear D. Germline values: CDR1 DFQATT, CDR2 SNEGSKA (reference sequence). The CDR3 length is 13 residues. Trimming took off 3 bases at V and 7 bases at J, with 15 bases between the two ends. CDR3 in amino acids: CSASSSSAGGYTF. The CDR3 bases are TGCAGTGCTAGTTCCTCTTCGGCGGGTGGCTACACCTTC.

This clone was seen only once. The chain couples TRBV5-8 to TRBJ1-4, with D maybe TRBD1 (6 bases). The V end lost 3 bases, the J end lost 11 bases, and 23 bases lay between the germline ends. Germline CDR1 SGHTS, CDR2 YDEGEE. The CDR3 is made up of 16 amino acids. The CDR3 loop reads CASSSHWGTTEKKLFF. In DNA form, the CDR3 reads TGTGCCAGCAGCTCCCACTGGGGGACAACGGAAAAGAAACTGTTTTTT. Looking up the rest from reference TRBV5-8 and TRBJ1-4 gives the full variable domain: EAGVTQSPTHLIKTRGQQATLRCSPISGHTSVYWYQQALGLGLQFLLWYDEGEERNRGNFPPRFSGRQFPNYSSELNVNALELEDSALYLCASSSHWGTTEKKLFFGSGTQLSVL.

The chain joins TRBV10-1 to TRBJ2-7, with 9 bases that match TRBD2. Germline CDR1 reads WNHNN; CDR2 reads SYGVQD (reference sequence). Trimming removed 8 bases from V and 6 bases from J; junction bases left unmatched: 8. The CDR3 has 13 amino acids. This CDR3 is CASGEASGVEQYF. In DNA, the CDR3 is TGCGCCAGCGGGGAGGCTAGCGGGGTCGAGCAGTACTTC.

V gene TRBV4-2 combines with J gene TRBJ1-4; unclear D gene. V was clipped by 0 bases and J by 1 base, with 18 bases between them. The CDR3 is 19 amino acids. CDR1 and CDR2 from the germline V gene are LGHNA and YNFKEQ. The CDR3 DNA is TGTGCCAGCAGCCAAGATCGCGGGGAGGCCTTTGGAACTAATGAAAAACTGTTTTTT. It is translated as CASSQDRGEAFGTNEKLFF.

The J gene is TRBJ1-2, the V gene TRBV5-1; D remains unclear. V lost 5 bases and J lost 0, with 8 bases in between. Germline V lookup: CDR1 SGHRS, CDR2 YFSETQ. The length of the CDR3 is 13 residues. The DNA for the CDR3 is TGCGCCAGCAGGACAACGGCTAACTATGGCTACACCTTC. It specifies CASRTTANYGYTF.

The chain couples TRBV2 to TRBJ1-4; 9 bases align to TRBD1. The CDR3 covers 14 residues. Per the germline V gene, CDR1 is SNHLY and CDR2 is FYNNEI. The ends lost 8 bases at V and 3 bases at J; junction bases unmatched: 4. The CDR3 region is CASLTGGANEKLFF. Written as DNA, the CDR3 is TGTGCCAGCTTGACAGGGGGAGCTAATGAAAAACTGTTTTTT.

This clone was picked up a small number of times. V gene TRBV12-5 combines with J gene TRBJ2-2; 8 bases are shared with TRBD2. Germline V gene data show CDR1 as LGHNT and CDR2 as FRNRAP. The junction had 10 bases not matched to a gene; V was cut back by 6 bases and J by 7 bases. The CDR3 contains 15 residues. CDR3 sequence reads: CASGPGTSVRGELFF. CDR3 nucleotide sequence: TGTGCTAGTGGCCCCGGGACTAGTGTTCGCGGGGAGCTGTTTTTT.

This clone was counted between two and nine times. The rearrangement joins TRBV4-2 to TRBJ1-3; no clear D. The CDR3 has 16 amino acids. Trimming removed 5 bases at V and 0 bases at J, with 14 bases between. From germline, CDR1 is LGHNA and CDR2 YNFKEQ. CDR3 in DNA: TGTGCCAGCAGCGACAACGACCGGAACTCTGGAAACACCATATATTTT. Amino acid sequence: CASSDNDRNSGNTIYF.

V is TRBV11-2 and J is TRBJ1-5; D ambiguous. Per germline, CDR1 SGHAT and CDR2 FQNNGV. This CDR3 comprises 13 residues. Deletions cut 0 bases from V and 7 bases from J, with 7 bases between. CDR3 nucleotide sequence: TGTGCCAGCAGCTTAGAGAGTCTACAGCCCCAGCATTTT. This codes for CASSLESLQPQHF.

The gene calls are TRBV7-9 and TRBJ1-1; D remains ambiguous. V lost 3 bases and J lost 6, with 8 bases in between. The CDR3 covers 12 residues. Germline V gives CDR1 SEHNR, CDR2 FQNEAQ (reference sequence). CDR3 sequence: CASSFGSAEAFF. CDR3 in DNA: TGTGCCAGCAGCTTTGGGAGCGCTGAAGCTTTCTTT. The full variable domain, its missing parts supplied by reference TRBV7-9 and TRBJ1-1, is DTGVSQNPRHKITKRGQNVTFRCDPISEHNRLYWYRQTLGQGPEFLTYFQNEAQLEKSRLLSDRFSAERPKGSFSTLEIQRTEQGDSAMYLCASSFGSAEAFFGQGTRLTVV.